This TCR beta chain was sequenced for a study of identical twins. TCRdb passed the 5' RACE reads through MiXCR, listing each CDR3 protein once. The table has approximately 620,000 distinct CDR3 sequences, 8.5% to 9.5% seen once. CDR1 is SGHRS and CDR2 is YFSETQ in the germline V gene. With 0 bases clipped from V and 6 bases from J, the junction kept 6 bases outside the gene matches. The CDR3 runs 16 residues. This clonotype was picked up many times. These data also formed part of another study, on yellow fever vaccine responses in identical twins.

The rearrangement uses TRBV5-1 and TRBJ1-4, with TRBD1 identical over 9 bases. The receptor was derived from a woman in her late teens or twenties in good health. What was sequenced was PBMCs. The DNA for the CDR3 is TGCGCCAGCAGCTTGGCCACGGGACAGGGCTATGAAAAACTGTTTTTT. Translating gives CASSLATGQGYEKLFF.